One and the same sample provided the 8 T cell receptor beta chains below, sequenced in a study of CD8 T cells in ankylosing spondylitis. TCRdb analysed the 5' RACE reads with MiXCR anew, one entry per CDR3 protein. The table has 300,000 to 400,000 distinct CDR3 sequences, around 10% seen once; the top ten hold about 10%. The sequenced material came from blood, either unsorted or a sorted T cell fraction (not recorded which). These receptor sequences come from a female donor with ankylosing spondylitis or in good health (not recorded which).

This clonotype was seen repeatedly, ten times or more. In DNA form, the CDR3 reads TGTGCCGTAAGCAGGGGGATGAACACTGAAGCTTTCTTT. Translation: CAVSRGMNTEAFF. The chain links TRBV10-3 to TRBJ1-1; 7 bases are a match to TRBD1. This CDR3 contains 13 residues. With 11 bases clipped from V and 0 bases from J, the junction kept 6 bases outside the gene matches. CDR1 ENHRY and CDR2 SYGVKD come from the germline V gene.

This clonotype was found a few times. This chain joins TRBV5-6 and TRBJ1-1, with TRBD1 as a possible D gene (5 bases). The germline V gene encodes CDR1 SGHDT and CDR2 YYEEEE. This CDR3 contains 14 residues. V was pared by 3 bases and J by 4 bases, with 13 bases between. The CDR3 loop reads CASSSSPGSTEAFF. CDR3 DNA: TGTGCCAGCAGCTCGTCTCCAGGGTCCACTGAAGCTTTCTTT.

This clonotype was seen repeatedly, ten times or more. J is TRBJ2-5 and V is TRBV20-1; 8 bases match TRBD1. This CDR3 spans 14 amino acids. Germline lookup yields CDR1 DFQATT and CDR2 SNEGSKA (reference sequence). The trim removed 6 bases at V and 4 bases at J, leaving 10 bases unmatched. This CDR3 reads CSAKDREARETQYF. In DNA, the CDR3 is TGCAGTGCAAAGGACAGGGAGGCCCGAGAGACCCAGTACTTC.

This clonotype was recorded many times. The chain joins TRBV20-1 to TRBJ2-3; no clear D gene. Trimming removed 3 bases from V and 8 bases from J, with 9 bases in between. CDR1 is DFQATT and CDR2 is SNEGSKA in the germline V gene (reference sequence). The CDR3 consists of 11 residues. CDR3 in DNA: TGCAGTGCTAGCGGGCCGGGTACGCAGTATTTT. As protein: CSASGPGTQYF.

This clonotype was observed at least ten times. The genes are TRBV20-1 and TRBJ2-3; TRBD2 might be the D (6 bases). V lost 7 bases, J lost 0 bases, and 20 bases lay in between. The CDR3 has 16 residues. Germline V lookup: CDR1 DFQATT, CDR2 SNEGSKA (reference sequence). This CDR3 is CSGDGRASRSTDTQYF. DNA for the CDR3: TGCAGTGGCGACGGGAGAGCCTCCCGTAGCACAGATACGCAGTATTTT.

This clonotype came up many times. This chain links TRBV11-2 with TRBJ1-5; D is perhaps TRBD1 (5 bases). V lost 5 bases and J lost 4, with 18 bases in between. The CDR3 covers 16 residues. Germline V gives CDR1 SGHAT, CDR2 FQNNGV. The CDR3 loop is CASSPGQQWKNQPQHF. In DNA form, the CDR3 reads TGTGCCAGCAGCCCTGGACAACAATGGAAGAATCAGCCCCAGCATTTT. Looking up the rest from reference TRBV11-2 and TRBJ1-5 gives the full variable domain: EAGVAQSPRYKIIEKRQSVAFWCNPISGHATLYWYQQILGQGPKLLIQFQNNGVVDDSQLPKDRFSAERLKGVDSTLKIQPAKLEDSAVYLCASSPGQQWKNQPQHFGDGTRLSIL.

This clonotype was seen more than once but under ten times. The V call is TRBV27, the J call TRBJ2-1, with D perhaps TRBD1 or TRBD2 (5 bases each). CDR3 length: 13 residues. Trimming pared 6 bases from V and 3 bases from J, leaving 9 bases between. Per the germline V gene, CDR1 is MNHEY and CDR2 is SMNVEV (reference sequence). CDR3 in amino acids: CASRGVSYNEQFF. Written as DNA, the CDR3 is TGTGCCAGCAGGGGGGTCAGCTACAATGAGCAGTTCTTC.

As to this clonotype: A single base separates this from a much larger clone, so it may be a read error. The rearrangement uses TRBV6-1 and TRBJ2-4; tentatively, D is TRBD2 (7 bases). Trimming left V 2 bases short and J 0 bases short, with 17 bases between. The germline CDR1 and CDR2 sequences are MNHNS and SASEGT. The CDR3 spans 18 residues. The CDR3 spells CASSELGQAGLAKNIQYF. The CDR3 coding sequence is TGTGCCAGCAGTGAATTGGGACAAGCGGGACTAGCCAAAAACATTCAGTACTTC.